The 31 T cell receptor beta chains below were found in one sample sequenced in a study of T cell repertoires in aging, cancer and after chemotherapy. Rearranged V-D-J TRB sequences were amplified with a mixed TRB-A/B primer pool. TCRdb passed the multiplex PCR reads through MiXCR, listing each CDR3 protein once. The sample has around 10,000 distinct CDR3 sequences, 24% seen once. Amplification of TCR beta used genomic DNA extracted from peripheral blood. Sequenced: blood. The receptors shown here come from a human donor in good health.

Concerning this clonotype itself: The junction departs from germline at one end; a sequencing error may be responsible. This sequence joins TRBV6-5 and TRBJ2-3, with TRBD2 matching 7 bases. The CDR3 covers 17 residues. CDR1 MNHEY and CDR2 SVGAGI come from the germline V gene. The CDR3 bases are TGTGTCAGCAGTTACCTCAGTCTAGCGGTAGGCACAGATACGCAGTATTTT. This translates into CVSSYLSLAVGTDTQYF.

This clonotype showed up just a few times. The chain carries TRBV19 and TRBJ1-4, with a possible D match to TRBD1 (6 bases). The CDR3 loop spans 16 amino acids. The germline gives CDR1 LNHDA, CDR2 SQIVND (reference sequence). The V end was cut by 3 bases, the J end by 5 bases, with 16 bases between. Here the CDR3 DNA reads TGTGCCAGTAGTATGCCCCGGGGGGCTGGGAATGAAAAACTGTTTTTT. Protein sequence: CASSMPRGAGNEKLFF. The full variable domain, in which reference TRBV19 and TRBJ1-4 provide the parts outside the CDR3, is DGGITQSPKYLFRKEGQNVTLSCEQNLNHDAMYWYRQDPGQGLRLIYYSQIVNDFQKGDIAEGYSVSREKKESFPLTVTSAQKNPTAFYLCASSMPRGAGNEKLFFGSGTQLSVL.

This clonotype is judged medium-sized (0.01 to 0.1%). The chain combines TRBV12-3 or TRBV12-4 with TRBJ1-4; 7 positions match TRBD1. The CDR3 runs to 14 residues. J was trimmed by 1 base and V by 8 bases; bases with no gene match: 4. The CDR3 loop reads CASVRQGTNEKLFF. CDR3 DNA sequence: TGTGCCAGCGTAAGACAGGGAACTAATGAAAAACTGTTTTTT.

The V call is TRBV5-1, the J call TRBJ1-6; no firm D call. Germline CDR1 SGHRS, CDR2 YFSETQ. The CDR3 contains 13 residues. With 6 bases removed from V and 7 bases from J, the gap between germline ends came to 11 bases. This CDR3 reads CASMKDANSPLHF. CDR3 bases: TGCGCCAGCATGAAAGATGCCAATTCACCCCTCCACTTT.

This clonotype has a handful of counts. CDR3 nucleotides: TGTGCCAGCAGACCGGGACAGAGCACCGGGGAGCTGTTTTTT. This sequence encodes CASRPGQSTGELFF. The rearrangement links TRBV6-2 or TRBV6-3 to TRBJ2-2, with 7 positions matching TRBD1. Germline V lookup: CDR1 MNHEY, CDR2 SVGEGT. CDR3 length equals 14 residues. With V trimmed by 6 bases and J by 4 bases, 5 bases remained unmatched.

V and J are TRBV25-1 and TRBJ2-7, with TRBD2 as a possible D gene (6 bases). Germline-derived CDR1 and CDR2 are MGHDK and SYGVNS. Trimming shortened V by 6 bases and J by 5 bases, and 26 bases separated the two germline ends. The CDR3 spans 17 residues. In DNA form, the CDR3 reads TGTGCCAGCAGACCCATTAGATGGAGGGGCCGAAGGAACGAGCAGTACTTC. This sequence encodes CASRPIRWRGRRNEQYF.

In its sample, this clonotype is medium-sized. The CDR3 nucleotides read TGTGCCAGCAGTTTGCGGGCCAACAGGGTTGGGACTGAAGCTTTCTTT. This encodes CASSLRANRVGTEAFF. This chain links TRBV27 with TRBJ1-1, with D tentatively TRBD1 (6 bases). This CDR3 has 16 residues. Looked up from germline, CDR1 is MNHEY and CDR2 is SMNVEV (reference sequence). Trimming cost V 3 bases and J 5 bases, with 19 bases left between them.

In its sample, this clonotype was seen a few times. This rearrangement joins TRBV28 to TRBJ2-7, with D possibly TRBD2 on 5 matching bases. Trimming removed 6 bases from V and 7 bases from J, with 13 bases in between. CDR1 MDHEN and CDR2 SYDVKM come from the germline V gene. The CDR3 contains 12 residues. The DNA of the CDR3 is TGTGCCAGCAGAACCTTGACGGGGGAGCAGTACTTC. This gives the protein CASRTLTGEQYF.

This clonotype has a handful of counts. The chain has TRBV7-9 and TRBJ2-1; D uncertain. CDR1 and CDR2 (germline): SEHNR, FQNEAQ (reference sequence). The CDR3 extends over 16 amino acids. Trimming pared 5 bases from V and 4 bases from J, leaving 18 bases between. The CDR3 reads CASSQDVLLIYNEQFF. In nucleotides, the CDR3 is TGTGCCAGCAGCCAAGATGTCCTTCTTATATACAATGAGCAGTTCTTC.

In this sample, this clonotype turned up a few times. V gene TRBV20-1 combines with J gene TRBJ2-3; possibly TRBD2 for D (6 bases). The CDR3 has 15 amino acids. With 0 bases removed from V and 4 bases from J, the gap between germline ends came to 14 bases. Germline V CDR1 and CDR2: DFQATT, SNEGSKA (reference sequence). This CDR3 reads CSARDRAGSPDTQYF. Written as DNA, the CDR3 is TGCAGTGCTAGAGATCGGGCGGGAAGCCCAGATACGCAGTATTTT.

Only one count was recorded for this clonotype. This may stem from a read error, because a much larger clone lies one nucleotide away. The chain combines TRBV27 with TRBJ1-2; D perhaps matches TRBD1 (5 bases). CDR3 length: 14 residues. Germline lookup yields CDR1 MNHEY and CDR2 SMNVEV (reference sequence). CDR3 sequence (DNA): TGTGCCAGCAGTTTGGGGGGGAGGGGATATGTCTACACCTTC. Its translation: CASSLGGRGYVYTF.

This clonotype was recorded a few times. The chain has TRBV27 and TRBJ2-1; 7 bases align to TRBD1. The V segment lost 4 bases and the J segment 2 bases; nucleotides outside the gene matches: 5. The CDR3 contains 15 residues. Germline lookup yields CDR1 MNHEY and CDR2 SMNVEV (reference sequence). This CDR3 reads CASSSPGTAYNEQFF. The CDR3 DNA reads as TGTGCCAGCAGTTCCCCGGGGACAGCCTACAATGAGCAGTTCTTC.

This clonotype rates as medium-sized (0.01 to 0.1%). The chain carries TRBV27 and TRBJ2-6; D gene unclear. This CDR3 is built from 15 residues. CDR1 MNHEY and CDR2 SMNVEV come from the germline V gene (reference sequence). V lost 4 bases and J 0 bases, leaving 7 bases between the germline ends. CDR3 sequence reads: CASSSHLSGANVLTF. In DNA, the CDR3 is TGTGCCAGCAGTTCCCACCTCTCTGGGGCCAACGTCCTGACTTTC.

The gene calls are TRBV4-3 and TRBJ1-2; 7 bases are a match to TRBD1. Germline V CDR1 and CDR2: LGHNA, YSLEER. J was trimmed by 1 base and V by 0 bases; bases with no gene match: 2. The length of the CDR3 is 15 residues. In nucleotides, the CDR3 is TGCGCCAGCAGCCAAGATGGGACAGTTAACTATGGCTACACCTTC. This encodes CASSQDGTVNYGYTF.

The chain couples TRBV12-3 or TRBV12-4 to TRBJ2-4; D may be TRBD1 or TRBD2 (5 bases each). The CDR3 has 13 amino acids. The CDR3 region is CASQALVANIQYF. The CDR3, as DNA: TGTGCATCACAGGCACTAGTCGCGAACATTCAGTACTTC.

By sample share, this clonotype is medium-sized. The chain carries TRBV20-1 and TRBJ2-2; D unresolved. The V end was cut by 6 bases, the J end by 2 bases, with 7 bases between. The CDR3 is 12 residues long. Germline V lookup: CDR1 DFQATT, CDR2 SNEGSKA (reference sequence). CDR3 region: CSAYQNTGELFF. CDR3 nucleotide sequence: TGCAGTGCCTACCAAAACACCGGGGAGCTGTTTTTT.

This clonotype occurred a few times. The chain uses TRBV10-3 and TRBJ2-3; TRBD2 agrees at 10 bases. The trim removed 6 bases at V and 1 base at J, leaving 4 bases unmatched. Germline assignment: CDR1 ENHRY and CDR2 SYGVKD. The CDR3 has 15 residues. The CDR3 here is CAIRPGTSGTDTQYF. Here the CDR3 DNA reads TGTGCCATCAGACCCGGGACTAGCGGCACAGATACGCAGTATTTT.

The sample holds a few counts of this clonotype. The chain links TRBV28 to TRBJ1-5; the D gene is possibly TRBD1 (5 bases). The germline CDR1 and CDR2 sequences are MDHEN and SYDVKM. There are 15 residues in the CDR3. The V end was cut by 8 bases, the J end by 3 bases, with 17 bases between. As DNA, the CDR3 is TGTGCCAGCGGTCGAGGGCAGGGAGACAATCAGCCCCAGCATTTT. It codes for CASGRGQGDNQPQHF.

As concerns this clonotype: A single base separates this from a much larger clone, so it may be a read error. The chain couples TRBV27 to TRBJ1-2, with 9 bases that match TRBD1. Germline CDR1 MNHEY, CDR2 SMNVEV (reference sequence). Trimming cost V 5 bases and J 6 bases; bases outside gene matches: 4. The CDR3 has 13 amino acids. CDR3 nucleotide sequence: TGTGCCAGCAGTAACCGGACAGGGGATGGCTACACCTTC. Translation: CASSNRTGDGYTF.

CDR3 loop: CSAQMPSGSNEQFF. CDR3 nucleotide sequence: TGCAGTGCCCAAATGCCTAGCGGGAGCAATGAGCAGTTCTTC. This chain joins TRBV20-1 and TRBJ2-1; 10 bases align to TRBD2. Germline CDR1 and CDR2: DFQATT and SNEGSKA (reference sequence). The CDR3 loop spans 14 amino acids. The V segment lost 6 bases and the J segment 6 bases; nucleotides outside the gene matches: 8.

In its sample, this clonotype ranks as medium-sized (0.01 to 0.1%). The gene calls are TRBV27 and TRBJ2-7; TRBD2 aligns across 13 bases. The CDR3 extends over 15 amino acids. Germline loops: CDR1 MNHEY, CDR2 SMNVEV (reference sequence). V shed 4 bases and J 6 bases; nucleotides not matched to a gene: 6. The CDR3 here is CASSWTSGSQSEQYF. Here the CDR3 DNA reads TGTGCCAGCAGTTGGACTAGCGGGAGCCAAAGCGAGCAGTACTTC.

CDR3 sequence (DNA): TGTGCCAGCAGTCGAGGTGGGGGGACTTACAATGAGCAGTTCTTC. Translation: CASSRGGGTYNEQFF. The chain joins TRBV28 to TRBJ2-1; maybe TRBD2 (6 bases). Germline assignment: CDR1 MDHEN and CDR2 SYDVKM. The CDR3 contains 15 residues. V was shortened by 5 bases and J by 4 bases, with 15 bases between the two germline ends.

The genes are TRBV11-2 and TRBJ2-3; weak D call: TRBD1 (5 bases). Trimming pared 0 bases from V and 6 bases from J, leaving 13 bases between. Germline CDR1 is SGHAT and CDR2 is FQNNGV. This CDR3 spans 15 amino acids. DNA of the CDR3: TGTGCCAGCAGCTTAGATCACAGGAATACGGATACGCAGTATTTT. Translation: CASSLDHRNTDTQYF.

Within the sample, this clonotype is medium-sized. V and J are TRBV27 and TRBJ1-1; D may be TRBD1 (5 bases). The CDR3 contains 12 residues. V was pared by 3 bases and J by 7 bases, with 9 bases between. Germline CDR1 reads MNHEY; CDR2 reads SMNVEV (reference sequence). CDR3 in amino acids: CASSFGRGEAFF. Here the CDR3 DNA reads TGTGCCAGCAGTTTCGGGAGGGGTGAAGCTTTCTTT.

The rearrangement links TRBV11-2 to TRBJ2-1; no clear D gene. The CDR3 contains 14 residues. V lost 3 bases and J lost 1, with 7 bases in between. The V gene's germline CDR1 is SGHAT and CDR2 FQNNGV. The CDR3 nucleotides read TGTGCCAGCAGCTTTGGGGAATCCTACAATGAGCAGTTCTTC. Amino acids: CASSFGESYNEQFF.

V usage is TRBV11-3 and J usage is TRBJ2-2, with D possibly being TRBD1 or TRBD2 (5 bases each). The CDR3 sequence is 16 residues long. V lost 10 bases, J lost 3 bases, and 21 bases lay in between. Germline V gene lookup returns CDR1 SGHNT and CDR2 YENEEA. For the CDR3, the DNA is TGTGCCAACCTCCCCGGGACCCGGCGTTACACCGGGGAGCTGTTTTTT. Amino acid sequence: CANLPGTRRYTGELFF.

In this sample, this clonotype is medium-sized. The rearrangement links TRBV12-3 or TRBV12-4 to TRBJ1-1, with 7 bases that match TRBD1. CDR3 length: 14 amino acids. With V trimmed by 6 bases and J by 3 bases, 7 bases remained unmatched. In DNA form, the CDR3 reads TGTGCCAGCAGGCCGACAGGGAGGGACACTGAAGCTTTCTTT. Amino acid sequence: CASRPTGRDTEAFF.

This clonotype occurred a few times. The V gene is TRBV7-2, the J gene TRBJ2-1; 9 bases match TRBD2. The CDR3 has 16 residues. Trimming cost V 4 bases and J 6 bases; bases outside gene matches: 10. Per germline, CDR1 SGHTA and CDR2 FQGNSA. The CDR3 is CASSSRPTSGFNEQFF. In DNA form, the CDR3 reads TGTGCCAGCAGCTCTAGGCCGACTAGCGGATTCAATGAGCAGTTCTTC.

The chain combines TRBV7-2 with TRBJ2-7; TRBD2 aligns across 14 bases. The DNA end lines up better with TRBJ2-5; the J call may be wrong. Per the germline V gene, CDR1 is SGHTA and CDR2 is FQGNSA. The CDR3 length is 16 residues. The CDR3 DNA follows: TGTGCCAGCAGCTGGCCGGGACTAGCGGGAGAAGAGACCCAGTACTTC. Amino acid sequence: CASSWPGLAGEETQYF.

This clonotype appeared a few times. This chain connects TRBV6-1 to TRBJ2-2, with 9 nucleotides matching TRBD2. This CDR3 has 15 amino acids. Germline V gene sequence: CDR1 MNHNS, CDR2 SASEGT. Germline trimming cut 8 bases from V and 5 bases from J; bases unmatched to any gene: 9. The CDR3 region has the DNA TGTGCCAGCTTACGCGGGAGGGCGGGGACCGGGGAGCTGTTTTTT. Protein product: CASLRGRAGTGELFF.

This clonotype was detected only a few times. The genes are TRBV20-1 and TRBJ2-1, with 8 bases that match TRBD2. V lost 0 bases and J lost 1; bases outside the gene matches: 14. Germline CDR1 reads DFQATT; CDR2 reads SNEGSKA (reference sequence). The CDR3 is 19 amino acids. CDR3 loop: CSARDRRAPGTSSYNEQFF. DNA of the CDR3: TGCAGTGCTAGAGATCGAAGGGCGCCCGGGACTAGTTCCTACAATGAGCAGTTCTTC.